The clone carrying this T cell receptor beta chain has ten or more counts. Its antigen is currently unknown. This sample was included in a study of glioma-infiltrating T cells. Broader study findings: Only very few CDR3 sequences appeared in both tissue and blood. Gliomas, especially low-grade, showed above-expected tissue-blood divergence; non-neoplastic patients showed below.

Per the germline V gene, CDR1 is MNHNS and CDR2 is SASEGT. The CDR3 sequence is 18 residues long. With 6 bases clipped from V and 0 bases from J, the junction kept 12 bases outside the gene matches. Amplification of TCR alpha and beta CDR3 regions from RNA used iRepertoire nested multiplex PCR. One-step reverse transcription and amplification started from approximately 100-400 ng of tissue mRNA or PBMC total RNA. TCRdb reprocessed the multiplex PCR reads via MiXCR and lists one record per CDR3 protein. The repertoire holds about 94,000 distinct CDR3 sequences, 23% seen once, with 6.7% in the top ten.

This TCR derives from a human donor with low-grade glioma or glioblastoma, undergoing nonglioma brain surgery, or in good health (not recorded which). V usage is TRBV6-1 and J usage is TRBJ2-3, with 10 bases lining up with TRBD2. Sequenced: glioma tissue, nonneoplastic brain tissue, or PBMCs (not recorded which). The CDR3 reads CASSPRASGGESTDTQYF. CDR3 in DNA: TGTGCCAGCAGCCCGAGGGCTAGCGGGGGAGAGAGCACAGATACGCAGTATTTT.